Listed here are 15 T cell receptor beta chains from one sample, sequenced in a study of T cells expressing NK-cell markers (dated by TCRdb to between 2020 and 2021). The library relied on 5' RACE. Data came from an Illumina HiSeq 2000. After the reads were reprocessed by TCRdb, one entry was made per CDR3 protein sequence, with no DNA. The table of this sample itemizes approximately 170,000 distinct CDR3 sequences. Of the sample, 20% falls within the top ten clones. The sequencing sample was made of blood T cells: a sorted CD56 or NKG2C T cell subset, CD4+ or CD8+ T cells, or bulk PBMC T cells (not recorded which). These receptors were taken from a man aged 18 to 69 in good health.

This chain uses TRBV11-2 with TRBJ2-5. CDR1 and CDR2 (germline): SGHAT, FQNNGV. The CDR3 is 14 residues long. This CDR3 reads CASSSGSQEETQYF.

This sequence joins TRBV28 and TRBJ2-3; TCRdb lists TRBD2, though no DNA is available to test this call. The germline gives CDR1 MDHEN, CDR2 SYDVKM. The length of the CDR3 is 14 residues. This CDR3 is CASSRGTIRDTQYF.

The chain couples TRBV5-1 to TRBJ1-2; the D call of TRBD1 rests on TCRdb alone, since no DNA is present to check it. The CDR3 totals 17 residues. Germline CDR1 and CDR2: SGHRS and YFSETQ. Here the CDR3 reads CASSPSRTGDTVWSYTF. The whole variable domain, filled in from reference TRBV5-1 and TRBJ1-2, reads KAGVTQTPRYLIKTRGQQVTLSCSPISGHRSVSWYQQTPGQGLQFLFEYFSETQRNKGNFPGRFSGRQFSNSRSEMNVSTLELGDSALYLCASSPSRTGDTVWSYTFGSGTRLTVV.

The chain combines TRBV28 with TRBJ2-5; absent DNA, TCRdb's TRBD1 call cannot be checked. CDR1 MDHEN and CDR2 SYDVKM come from the germline V gene. The CDR3 is made up of 13 amino acids. The CDR3 sequence: CASSFRVQETQYF.

This chain links TRBV29-1 with TRBJ1-4; the TCRdb D gene call, TRBD1, has no DNA to confirm it. The CDR3 has 13 amino acids. Per the germline V gene, CDR1 is SQVTM and CDR2 is ANQGSEA. The CDR3 here is CSVAGTGNEKLFF. The full variable domain, rest sourced from reference TRBV29-1 and TRBJ1-4, is SAVISQKPSRDICQRGTSLTIQCQVDSQVTMMFWYRQQPGQSLTLIATANQGSEATYESGFVIDKFPISRPNLTFSTLTVSNMSPEDSSIYLCSVAGTGNEKLFFGSGTQLSVL.

The chain carries TRBV5-1 and TRBJ2-7; TCRdb designates TRBD1, a call that cannot be tested without DNA. CDR3 length: 14 amino acids. From germline, CDR1 is SGHRS and CDR2 YFSETQ. The CDR3 loop is CASSLDEGVSEQYF.

This sequence joins TRBV7-8 and TRBJ2-7; there is no DNA to check the TCRdb D call of TRBD2. This CDR3 has 15 amino acids. Germline loops: CDR1 SGHVS, CDR2 FQNEAQ. CDR3 sequence reads: CASREGSELPNEQYF.

This chain uses TRBV12-3 or TRBV12-4 with TRBJ2-2. The CDR3 runs to 13 residues. The CDR3: CASSFGRTGELFF.

The rearrangement links TRBV11-2 to TRBJ2-1. Germline V CDR1 and CDR2: SGHAT, FQNNGV. This CDR3 comprises 14 residues. CDR3 loop: CASSFYGDYNEQFF.

The rearrangement links TRBV5-4 to TRBJ2-7. The CDR3 is 14 residues long. The germline gives CDR1 SGHNT, CDR2 YYREEE (reference sequence). CDR3 sequence: CASSLGAAYYEQYF.

The chain carries TRBV28 and TRBJ2-7; lacking DNA, the TRBD1 call made by TCRdb goes unchecked. Germline values: CDR1 MDHEN, CDR2 SYDVKM. The CDR3 consists of 15 residues. CDR3 residues: CASSFGTASSYEQYF.

The chain joins TRBV30 to TRBJ2-1. The germline CDR1 and CDR2 sequences are GTSNPN and SVGIG (reference sequence). The CDR3 has 15 amino acids. CDR3 in amino acids: CAWSVTGGPYNEQFF. The full variable domain, completed using reference TRBV30 and TRBJ2-1, is SQTIHQWPATLVQPVGSPLSLECTVEGTSNPNLYWYRQAAGRGLQLLFYSVGIGQISSEVPQNLSASRPQDRQFILSSKKLLLSDSGFYLCAWSVTGGPYNEQFFGPGTRLTVL.

The chain links TRBV2 to TRBJ2-1. The germline V gene encodes CDR1 SNHLY and CDR2 FYNNEI. The length of the CDR3 is 16 residues. CDR3 region: CASSEFIGSSYNEQFF.

The chain combines TRBV24-1 with TRBJ2-7. CDR1 is KGHDR and CDR2 is SFDVKD in the germline V gene. There are 16 residues in the CDR3. The CDR3 spells CATSDSNVRGGYEQYF.

The chain joins TRBV7-9 to TRBJ1-1; TCRdb indicates TRBD1, and absent DNA this call remains unverified. The germline V gene encodes CDR1 SEHNR and CDR2 FQNEAQ (reference sequence). CDR3 length equals 14 residues. The CDR3 sequence is CASSVETGGTEAFF.